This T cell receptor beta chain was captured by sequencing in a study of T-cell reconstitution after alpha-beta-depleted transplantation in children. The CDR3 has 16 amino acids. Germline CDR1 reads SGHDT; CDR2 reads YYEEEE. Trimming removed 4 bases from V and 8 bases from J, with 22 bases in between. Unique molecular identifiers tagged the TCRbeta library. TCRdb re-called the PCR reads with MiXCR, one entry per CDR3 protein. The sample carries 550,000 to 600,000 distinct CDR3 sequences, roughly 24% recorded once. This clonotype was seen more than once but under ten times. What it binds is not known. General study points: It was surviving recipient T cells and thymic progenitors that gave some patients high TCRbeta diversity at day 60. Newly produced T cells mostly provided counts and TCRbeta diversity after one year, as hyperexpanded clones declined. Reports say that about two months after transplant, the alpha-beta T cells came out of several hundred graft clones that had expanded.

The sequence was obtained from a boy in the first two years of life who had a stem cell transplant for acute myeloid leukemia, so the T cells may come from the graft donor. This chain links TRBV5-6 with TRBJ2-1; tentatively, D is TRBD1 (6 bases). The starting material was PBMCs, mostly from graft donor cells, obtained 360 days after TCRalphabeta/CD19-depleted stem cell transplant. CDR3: CASSRQDPYPSHEQFF. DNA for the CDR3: TGTGCCAGCAGCAGACAGGATCCCTACCCTTCCCATGAGCAGTTCTTC.